What follows describes a single T cell receptor beta chain. This entry belongs to a study of cytomegalovirus exposure and HLA in healthy donors. PCR amplification relied on 60 Vbeta primers (plus 13 Jbeta primers). Produced via immunoSEQ multiplex PCR; TCRdb's table is partial and in-frame only. The data contain 120,000 to 150,000 clones, around 75% of them singletons. CDR1 is SGHDT and CDR2 is YYEEEE in the germline V gene. The CDR3 is made up of 17 amino acids. V lost 0 bases and J 2 bases, leaving 18 bases between the germline ends. This TCR was recovered from a man aged 35-49 years in good health and CMV-seronegative. Sequenced input: PBMCs. The V call is TRBV5-6, the J call TRBJ2-7, with D tentatively TRBD1 (5 bases). Written as DNA, the CDR3 is TGTGCCAGCAGCTTGGCCGGATGGCAAGGGGCGGCCTACGAGCAGTACTTC. It encodes CASSLAGWQGAAYEQYF.